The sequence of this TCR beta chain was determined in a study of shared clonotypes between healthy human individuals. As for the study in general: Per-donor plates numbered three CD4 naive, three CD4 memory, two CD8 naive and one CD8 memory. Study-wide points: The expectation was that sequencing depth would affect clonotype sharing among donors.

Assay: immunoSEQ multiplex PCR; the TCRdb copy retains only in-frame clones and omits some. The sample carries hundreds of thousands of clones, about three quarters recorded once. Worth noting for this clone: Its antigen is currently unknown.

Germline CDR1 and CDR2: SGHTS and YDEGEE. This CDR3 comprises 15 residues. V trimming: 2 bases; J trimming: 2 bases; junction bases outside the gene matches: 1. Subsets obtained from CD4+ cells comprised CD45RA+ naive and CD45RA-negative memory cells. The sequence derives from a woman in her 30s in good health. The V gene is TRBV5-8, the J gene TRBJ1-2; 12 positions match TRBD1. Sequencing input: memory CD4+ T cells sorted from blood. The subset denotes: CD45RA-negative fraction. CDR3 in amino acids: CASSFGTGGNYGYTF. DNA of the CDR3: TGTGCCAGCAGCTTCGGGACAGGGGGCAACTATGGCTACACCTTC.